The next 17 T cell receptor beta chains were all read from a single sample in a study of T cells after yellow fever vaccination. TCRdb analysed the 5' RACE reads with MiXCR anew, one entry per CDR3 protein. The table includes 450,000 to 550,000 distinct CDR3 sequences, roughly 22% detected once. The material sequenced was PBMCs, taken more than 20 days after the first yellow fever vaccination. The receptors come from a man aged 18 to 29 who received the YFV17D yellow fever vaccine.

This clonotype appeared a few times. DNA for the CDR3: TGTGCCAGCAGTTTATTCGGGACACTCAAGAACACTGAAGCTTTCTTT. Residues: CASSLFGTLKNTEAFF. V usage is TRBV27 and J usage is TRBJ1-1; weak D call: TRBD1 (6 bases). V was trimmed by 1 base and J by 1 base, leaving 13 bases between them. This CDR3 region has 16 residues. In germline, CDR1 is MNHEY, CDR2 SMNVEV (reference sequence).

The V call is TRBV10-3, the J call TRBJ2-3; weak D call: TRBD2 (5 bases). The CDR3 is 15 residues long. In germline, CDR1 is ENHRY, CDR2 SYGVKD. Trimming took off 4 bases at V and 1 base at J, with 12 bases between the two ends. CDR3 region: CAISAGSGGTDTQYF. The CDR3 region has the DNA TGTGCCATCAGTGCGGGGTCCGGGGGCACAGATACGCAGTATTTT.

This chain links TRBV10-3 with TRBJ1-2, with TRBD1 as a possible D gene (5 bases). Per germline, CDR1 ENHRY and CDR2 SYGVKD. The CDR3 is made up of 14 amino acids. Deletions cut 4 bases from V and 5 bases from J, with 14 bases between. CDR3 protein: CAISGTAGGYGYTF. In nucleotides, the CDR3 is TGTGCCATCAGTGGCACAGCCGGGGGATATGGCTACACCTTC.

In this sample, this clonotype turned up a few times. This chain uses TRBV30 with TRBJ1-1; unclear D gene. Trimming left V 2 bases short and J 1 base short, with 11 bases between. Germline lookup yields CDR1 GTSNPN and CDR2 SVGIG (reference sequence). CDR3 length equals 14 residues. The CDR3 DNA reads TGTGCCTGGAGTCCCGGGCCGCCGAACACTGAAGCTTTCTTT. Protein sequence: CAWSPGPPNTEAFF.

V is TRBV25-1 and J is TRBJ2-3; a weak D match, TRBD2 (6 bases). V gave up 6 bases and J gave up 4 bases, with 14 bases separating them. This CDR3 comprises 14 residues. The germline V gene has CDR1 MGHDK and CDR2 SYGVNS. CDR3 nucleotide sequence: TGTGCCAGCAGCCTGGGCTGGGGGGCAGATACGCAGTATTTT. Its translation is CASSLGWGADTQYF.

V usage is TRBV29-1 and J usage is TRBJ1-5; no definite D call. Germline CDR1 and CDR2: SQVTM and ANQGSEA. The CDR3 totals 15 residues. The V end lost 4 bases, the J end lost 2 bases, and 15 bases lay between the germline ends. In nucleotides, the CDR3 is TGCAGCGTTGCAGCGTCCGCGGCAGGCAATCAGCCCCAGCATTTT. It encodes CSVAASAAGNQPQHF.

The chain carries TRBV20-1 and TRBJ2-7; 8 nucleotides match TRBD2. The ends lost 5 bases at V and 5 bases at J; junction bases unmatched: 11. Germline V gene lookup returns CDR1 DFQATT and CDR2 SNEGSKA (reference sequence). The CDR3 spans 14 residues. Written as DNA, the CDR3 is TGCAGTGCTCCGCGGAGCGGGGGTCTGAACGAGCAGTACTTC. It translates to CSAPRSGGLNEQYF.

This rearrangement joins TRBV7-2 to TRBJ2-5; 8 positions match TRBD2. This CDR3 spans 14 amino acids. Germline values: CDR1 SGHTA, CDR2 FQGNSA. Unmatched junction bases numbered 5, after V lost 3 bases and J lost 5 bases. The CDR3 DNA reads TGTGCCAGCAGCTTGGGGACTAGTTTGGAGACCCAGTACTTC. Amino acids: CASSLGTSLETQYF.

As to this clonotype: One junction end disagrees with the germline gene, perhaps due to a read error. The rearrangement joins TRBV7-2 to TRBJ2-5, with 9 nucleotides matching TRBD2. Germline V gives CDR1 SGHTA, CDR2 FQGNSA. This CDR3 is 14 amino acids long. The CDR3 DNA reads as TGTGCCAGCGGCCCGGGACTAGCCACGGAGACCCGGTACTTC. It specifies CASGPGLATETRYF.

This clonotype has more than one count but fewer than ten. V and J are TRBV20-1 and TRBJ1-2; 8 nucleotides line up with TRBD1. The CDR3 runs to 11 residues. CDR1 DFQATT and CDR2 SNEGSKA come from the germline V gene (reference sequence). The V gene end was trimmed by 3 bases and the J gene end by 8 bases; junction bases not matched to a gene: 2. CDR3 in DNA: TGCAGTGCTAGGGACAGGGTCGGCTACACCTTC. Translated, it gives CSARDRVGYTF.

The chain has TRBV7-9 and TRBJ1-4; tentatively, D is TRBD1 (5 bases). This CDR3 contains 12 residues. Germline values: CDR1 SEHNR, CDR2 FQNEAQ (reference sequence). V was shortened by 5 bases and J by 12 bases, with 13 bases between the two germline ends. CDR3 sequence (DNA): TGTGCCAGCAGCATGGACCCCAGGGAACTGTTTTTT. It yields the protein CASSMDPRELFF.

The table lists this clonotype with a few counts. The V gene is TRBV6-1, the J gene TRBJ1-2; D remains ambiguous. CDR1 and CDR2 from the germline V gene are MNHNS and SASEGT. The V and J ends lost 7 bases and 8 bases respectively, with 14 bases between them. This CDR3 is built from 12 residues. The DNA for the CDR3 is TGTGCCAGCAATAGACCGGAGGGCGGCTACACCTTC. Translated: CASNRPEGGYTF.

There are a few counts of this clonotype. The CDR3 region has the DNA TGTGCCAGCACCCTGGGGGCCTATGGCTACACCTTC. As protein: CASTLGAYGYTF. The chain joins TRBV12-3 or TRBV12-4 to TRBJ1-2, with D maybe TRBD1 (6 bases). The CDR3 has 12 residues. V dropped 7 bases and J dropped 4 bases, with 10 bases sitting between them.

The V call is TRBV27, the J call TRBJ1-1, with D perhaps matching TRBD1 (6 bases). From germline, CDR1 is MNHEY and CDR2 SMNVEV (reference sequence). V lost 7 bases and J 4 bases, leaving 19 bases between the germline ends. The CDR3 length is 15 residues. The CDR3 DNA is TGTGCCAGCACGACTAGACAGGCCTTAATCACTGAAGCTTTCTTT. This gives the protein CASTTRQALITEAFF.

The gene calls are TRBV4-1 and TRBJ2-6; 10 nucleotides agree with TRBD1. In germline, CDR1 is MGHRA, CDR2 YSYEKL. Trimming took 3 bases from V and 1 from J; bases not matched to a gene: 6. The length of the CDR3 is 18 residues. This chain's CDR3 is CASSQETGGMSGANVLTF. DNA of the CDR3: TGCGCCAGCAGCCAGGAGACAGGGGGCATGTCTGGGGCCAACGTCCTGACTTTC.

This clonotype was observed a few times. The V and J genes are TRBV14 and TRBJ2-7; 8 bases align to TRBD1. J lost 1 base, V lost 2 bases, and 4 bases had no gene match. CDR3 length: 15 residues. Germline V lookup: CDR1 SGHDN, CDR2 FVKESK. CDR3 amino acids: CASSQRQGPSYEQYV. Written as DNA, the CDR3 is TGTGCCAGCAGCCAACGACAGGGGCCATCCTACGAGCAGTACGTC.

This clonotype showed up just a few times. The chain uses TRBV6-1 and TRBJ1-3; D remains ambiguous. Germline CDR1 MNHNS, CDR2 SASEGT. Trimming took 6 bases from V and 2 from J, leaving 11 bases between them. This CDR3 spans 14 amino acids. The CDR3, as DNA: TGTGCCAGCAGACCCGCAGGTGCTGGAAACACCATATATTTT. Its translation is CASRPAGAGNTIYF.